This T cell receptor beta chain was sequenced during a study of shared clonotypes between healthy human individuals. Sequenced by immunoSEQ multiplex PCR; TCRdb stores in-frame clones only, minus some. Counted here are roughly 2.5 million clones, 85% to 95% occurring once; the ten biggest clones make up 0.13% to 0.15%. Study outcomes and limitations: As a rule, naive subsets had a larger estimated richness than memory subsets.

CDR3 length: 18 residues. V shed 3 bases and J 5 bases; nucleotides not matched to a gene: 11. The germline V gene has CDR1 SEHNR and CDR2 FQNEAQ (reference sequence). A note on this clone: The antigen is unknown.

The sequence was collected from a man younger than 30 in good health. The sequenced material came from naive CD4+ T cells sorted from blood. Subset given: CD45RA+ positively selected. The rearrangement uses TRBV7-9 and TRBJ2-2, with 11 bases aligning to TRBD2. CDR3 in amino acids: CASSLLTSGVGVTGELFF. DNA of the CDR3: TGTGCCAGCAGCTTGCTGACTAGCGGGGTGGGGGTAACCGGGGAGCTGTTTTTT. The whole variable domain, filled in from reference TRBV7-9 and TRBJ2-2, reads DTGVSQNPRHKITKRGQNVTFRCDPISEHNRLYWYRQTLGQGPEFLTYFQNEAQLEKSRLLSDRFSAERPKGSFSTLEIQRTEQGDSAMYLCASSLLTSGVGVTGELFFGEGSRLTVL.